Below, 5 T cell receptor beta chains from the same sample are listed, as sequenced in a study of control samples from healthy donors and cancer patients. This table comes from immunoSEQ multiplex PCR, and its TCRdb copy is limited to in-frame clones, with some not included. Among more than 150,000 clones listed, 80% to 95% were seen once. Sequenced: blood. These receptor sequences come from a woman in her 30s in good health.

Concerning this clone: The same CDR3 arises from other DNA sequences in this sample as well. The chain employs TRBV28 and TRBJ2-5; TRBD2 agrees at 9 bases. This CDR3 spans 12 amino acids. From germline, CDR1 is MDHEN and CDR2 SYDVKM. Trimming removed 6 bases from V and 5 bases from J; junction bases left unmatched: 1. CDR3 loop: CASRRGGETQYF. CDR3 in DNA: TGTGCCAGCAGGCGGGGGGGGGAGACCCAGTACTTC.

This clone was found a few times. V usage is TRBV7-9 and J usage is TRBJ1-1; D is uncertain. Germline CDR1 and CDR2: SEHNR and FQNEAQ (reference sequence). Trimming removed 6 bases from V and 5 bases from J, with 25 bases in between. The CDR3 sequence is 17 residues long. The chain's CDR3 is CASRSGQLTEQKTEAFF. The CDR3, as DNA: TGTGCCAGCAGGAGTGGCCAGCTGACCGAGCAGAAGACTGAAGCTTTCTTT.

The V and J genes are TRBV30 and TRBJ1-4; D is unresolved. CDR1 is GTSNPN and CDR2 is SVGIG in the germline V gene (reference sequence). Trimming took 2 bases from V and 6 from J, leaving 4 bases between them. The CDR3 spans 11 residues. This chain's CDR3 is CAWSRDEKLFF. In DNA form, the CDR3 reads TGTGCCTGGAGTAGAGATGAAAAACTGTTTTTT.

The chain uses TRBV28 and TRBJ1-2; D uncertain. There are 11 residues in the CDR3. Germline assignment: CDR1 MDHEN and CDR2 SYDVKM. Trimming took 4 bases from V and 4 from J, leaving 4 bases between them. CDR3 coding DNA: TGTGCCAGCAGTTACCTCTATGGCTACACCTTC. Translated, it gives CASSYLYGYTF.

CDR3 coding DNA: TGTGCCACCAAGGACAGGGGCGCCTACAATGAGCAGTTCTTC. Its protein is CATKDRGAYNEQFF. The J gene is TRBJ2-1, the V gene TRBV11-2; 9 bases agree with TRBD1. CDR3 length: 14 amino acids. The germline CDR1 and CDR2 sequences are SGHAT and FQNNGV. With 10 bases clipped from V and 2 bases from J, the junction kept 6 bases outside the gene matches.